The 15 T cell receptor beta chains in this list originate from one sample, sequenced in a study of blood T cells in healthy people across ages. For the second PCR, which ran for roughly 6 to 12 cycles, a sample-barcoded 5' primer and a J-beta primer mix were used. TCRdb used MiXCR to reprocess the 5' RACE reads, holding one entry per CDR3 protein. The data hold 550,000 to 700,000 distinct CDR3 sequences, with 27% observed a single time. Material for sequencing was blood. The receptors originated from a woman aged 70-85 years in good health.

This clonotype was seen a few times. This rearrangement joins TRBV7-6 to TRBJ2-2; perhaps TRBD1 as D (6 bases). V was cut by 6 bases and J by 0 bases, with 8 bases left in between. In germline, CDR1 is SGHVS, CDR2 FNYEAQ. The CDR3 covers 14 residues. In DNA, the CDR3 is TGTGCCAGCAGTCGGACAGCGAACACCGGGGAGCTGTTTTTT. It codes for CASSRTANTGELFF.

Of note for this clonotype: A much larger clonotype is one base distant, so this may be a read error. The CDR3 end shows no conserved phenylalanine or tryptophan, and so a read error is likely. The chain carries TRBV29-1 and TRBJ2-7; 11 positions match TRBD1. Germline V gene lookup returns CDR1 SQVTM and CDR2 ANQGSEA. The CDR3 spans 12 residues. J lost 7 bases, V lost 4 bases, and 3 bases had no gene match. The CDR3 bases are TGCAGCGTTGGGACAGGGGGCCGGGAGCAGTACCTC. It is translated as CSVGTGGREQYL.

The chain has TRBV20-1 and TRBJ2-4; TRBD2 matches 9 bases. This CDR3 has 16 residues. V was pared by 6 bases and J by 8 bases, with 17 bases of the junction left unmatched. Germline V CDR1 and CDR2: DFQATT, SNEGSKA (reference sequence). The CDR3 nucleotides read TGCAGTGCCCTTCGGGCGGGGGGGCCGGAGATATACATTCAGTACTTC. It specifies CSALRAGGPEIYIQYF.

This chain joins TRBV29-1 and TRBJ2-3, with 8 bases aligning to TRBD2. The germline CDR1 and CDR2 sequences are SQVTM and ANQGSEA. The CDR3 contains 12 residues. V lost 5 bases and J lost 4; bases outside the gene matches: 2. CDR3: CSVRTSSDTQYF. In DNA form, the CDR3 reads TGCAGCGTTCGGACTAGCTCAGATACGCAGTATTTT.

This clonotype was recorded at least ten times. The CDR3: CASSSDTDTQYF. CDR3 sequence (DNA): TGCGCCAGCAGCTCTGACACAGATACGCAGTATTTT. V is TRBV5-1 and J is TRBJ2-3; D remains ambiguous. Germline values: CDR1 SGHRS, CDR2 YFSETQ. Deletions cut 3 bases from V and 2 bases from J, with 4 bases between. CDR3 length equals 12 residues.

This clonotype appeared a few times. The chain recombines TRBV20-1 with TRBJ2-7, with D perhaps TRBD2 (7 bases). This CDR3 spans 14 amino acids. Trimming stripped 3 bases from V and 0 bases from J, with 12 bases between. The germline gives CDR1 DFQATT, CDR2 SNEGSKA (reference sequence). The CDR3 sequence: CSASGGRTSYEQYF. In DNA form, the CDR3 reads TGCAGTGCTAGCGGGGGGCGAACCTCCTACGAGCAGTACTTC.

V usage is TRBV19 and J usage is TRBJ1-2, with D tentatively TRBD1 (5 bases). CDR1 and CDR2 (germline): LNHDA, SQIVND (reference sequence). This CDR3 is built from 15 residues. With 6 bases removed from V and 1 base from J, the gap between germline ends came to 15 bases. The CDR3 bases are TGTGCCAGTAGGGGGGAGGAACCTAATAACTATGGCTACACCTTC. This translates into CASRGEEPNNYGYTF.

The genes are TRBV12-3 or TRBV12-4 and TRBJ1-1; a weak D match, TRBD1 (5 bases). The CDR3 is made up of 13 amino acids. Trimming cost V 4 bases and J 6 bases, with 12 bases left between them. The CDR3 protein is CASSSWTGAEAFF. The CDR3 nucleotides are TGTGCCAGCAGTTCTTGGACGGGGGCTGAAGCTTTCTTT.

The CDR3 here is CASSLSGDGNQPQHF. The DNA for the CDR3 is TGTGCCAGCAGCTTATCGGGGGACGGCAATCAGCCCCAGCATTTT. The rearrangement uses TRBV7-2 and TRBJ1-5, with D maybe TRBD1 (5 bases). The CDR3 is 15 amino acids. Trimming pared 2 bases from V and 2 bases from J, leaving 10 bases between. Germline V gene data show CDR1 as SGHTA and CDR2 as FQGNSA.

This clonotype occurred many times. The chain uses TRBV12-3 or TRBV12-4 and TRBJ2-2; a possible D gene is TRBD1 (6 bases). CDR3 size: 16 residues. The V and J ends lost 3 bases and 6 bases respectively, with 17 bases between them. CDR3 in DNA: TGTGCCAGCAGTTTGGTTCCCGGGACATTCTCCGGGGAGCTGTTTTTT. Protein sequence: CASSLVPGTFSGELFF.

This clonotype came up once. The V call is TRBV5-1, the J call TRBJ1-4; perhaps TRBD1 as D (6 bases). With 0 bases removed from V and 12 bases from J, the gap between germline ends came to 6 bases. From germline, CDR1 is SGHRS and CDR2 YFSETQ. The CDR3 length is 11 residues. The chain's CDR3 is CASSLDRELFF. CDR3 nucleotides: TGCGCCAGCAGCTTGGACAGGGAACTGTTTTTT. Variable domain in full (rest from reference TRBV5-1 and TRBJ1-4): KAGVTQTPRYLIKTRGQQVTLSCSPISGHRSVSWYQQTPGQGLQFLFEYFSETQRNKGNFPGRFSGRQFSNSRSEMNVSTLELGDSALYLCASSLDRELFFGSGTQLSVL.

This sequence joins TRBV20-1 and TRBJ1-1; 8 bases agree with TRBD1. Germline V gives CDR1 DFQATT, CDR2 SNEGSKA (reference sequence). The CDR3 is made up of 14 amino acids. V dropped 3 bases and J dropped 1; count of bases not matched to a gene: 4. The CDR3, as DNA: TGCAGTGCTAGTTTCGGGACAGGGAACACTGAAGCTTTCTTT. Protein sequence: CSASFGTGNTEAFF.

The J gene is TRBJ2-4, the V gene TRBV7-3, with D perhaps matching TRBD1 or TRBD2 (5 bases each). The CDR3 is made up of 14 amino acids. With 0 bases removed from V and 3 bases from J, the gap between germline ends came to 6 bases. Germline CDR1 SGHTA, CDR2 FQGTGA. Here the CDR3 reads CASSLTGGKNIQYF. In DNA, the CDR3 is TGTGCCAGCAGCTTAACTGGGGGCAAAAACATTCAGTACTTC. Together with reference TRBV7-3 and TRBJ2-4, the CDR3 gives the full variable domain: GAGVSQTPSNKVTEKGKYVELRCDPISGHTALYWYRQSLGQGPEFLIYFQGTGAADDSGLPNDRFFAVRPEGSVSTLKIQRTERGDSAVYLCASSLTGGKNIQYFGAGTRLSVL.

This clonotype has only a few counts. The chain carries TRBV20-1 and TRBJ2-1; D gene uncertain. Germline loops: CDR1 DFQATT, CDR2 SNEGSKA (reference sequence). Trimming took off 0 bases at V and 6 bases at J, with 18 bases between the two ends. The CDR3 is 16 amino acids. CDR3 in DNA: TGCAGTGCTAGAGATGGTGGGCAGCCGAACTGCAATGAGCAGTTCTTC. The encoded protein is CSARDGGQPNCNEQFF.

This clonotype was counted only a few times. V is TRBV29-1 and J is TRBJ2-1; 12 bases match TRBD2. V gave up 7 bases and J gave up 9 bases; unmatched junction bases: 4. Per the germline V gene, CDR1 is SQVTM and CDR2 is ANQGSEA. The CDR3 contains 12 residues. CDR3 residues: CSAGLAGLEQFF. CDR3 bases: TGCAGCGCTGGACTAGCGGGGCTTGAGCAGTTCTTC.